This TCR beta chain is from a study of blood T cell repertoires in COVID-19. Overall study context: The samples span acute and convalescent COVID-19 from the United States, Italy and Spain. Sample material is recorded as cDNA or gDNA derived from T cells, B-cell-depleted T cells, or PBMCs.

This clone was seen more than once but under ten times. The CDR3 covers 17 residues. The germline V gene has CDR1 LNHNV and CDR2 YYDKDF (reference sequence). V lost 3 bases and J lost 3; bases outside the gene matches: 13. TCRdb keeps only in-frame clones here, not all; method: immunoSEQ multiplex PCR. The table has under 95,000 clones, about nine tenths seen once. The origin of this receptor is a woman aged 50 to 60 with acute or convalescent COVID-19. The rearrangement links TRBV15 to TRBJ1-1; 7 bases match TRBD1. Sample: peripheral blood. The CDR3 sequence: CATSRKGLGRGDTEAFF. CDR3 in DNA: TGTGCCACCAGCAGGAAGGGTTTGGGCAGGGGGGACACTGAAGCTTTCTTT.